This T cell receptor (beta chain) was profiled in a study of blood T cell repertoires in COVID-19. Donors were grouped by their self-reported clinical history. Donors of Cohort 3 who recovered were those that had two negative PCRs, clearance, or symptom resolution. Comments on this clone: Other nucleotide sequences in the sample specify the same CDR3.

Trimming pared 3 bases from V and 5 bases from J, leaving 2 bases between. The V gene's germline CDR1 is SGHTS and CDR2 YDEGEE. This CDR3 spans 10 amino acids. Some clones are missing from TCRdb's copy, which holds only in-frame ones; the method was immunoSEQ multiplex PCR. The sample consists of under 300,000 clones, nearly 90% of them appearing once. The chain uses TRBV5-8 and TRBJ1-2; no reliable D call. The sample consisted of PBMCs or T cells enriched from blood (not recorded which). The TCR comes from a woman aged 60-75 years who had recovered from COVID-19. In DNA form, the CDR3 reads TGTGCCAGCAGCTCGTATGGCTACACCTTC. The encoded protein is CASSSYGYTF.